Presented here are 9 T cell receptor beta chains from one specimen sequenced in a study of CD8 T cells in Susac syndrome. When the RNA was reverse transcribed, random hexamers were used with an input of about 0.5 to 1 ug. TCRdb recomputed calls from the immunoSEQ multiplex PCR reads with MiXCR, one row per CDR3 protein. The sample records around 300,000 distinct CDR3 sequences, around 92% being singletons. Sequencing input: CD4+ T cells from PBMCs. The origin of the receptors is a human donor with multiple sclerosis.

The chain carries TRBV2 and TRBJ1-1; tentatively, D is TRBD1 (5 bases). CDR3 length: 13 residues. Germline loops: CDR1 SNHLY, CDR2 FYNNEI. V was pared by 8 bases and J by 5 bases, with 15 bases between. CDR3 nucleotide sequence: TGTGCCAGCCTAACCGTCAGGGAAACTGAAGCTTTCTTT. Protein sequence: CASLTVRETEAFF. Together with reference TRBV2 and TRBJ1-1, the CDR3 gives the full variable domain: EPEVTQTPSHQVTQMGQEVILRCVPISNHLYFYWYRQILGQKVEFLVSFYNNEISEKSEIFDDQFSVERPDGSNFTLKIRSTKLEDSAMYFCASLTVRETEAFFGQGTRLTVV.

This clonotype occurred once. The V call is TRBV12-3 or TRBV12-4, the J call TRBJ1-4, with no clear D. V gave up 0 bases and J gave up 7 bases, with 15 bases separating them. This CDR3 spans 16 amino acids. The CDR3, as DNA: TGTGCCAGCAGTTTAGCGCTGAGGGAAGGTCGTGAAAAACTGTTTTTT. Amino acid sequence: CASSLALREGREKLFF.

The rearrangement joins TRBV7-9 to TRBJ1-1; D remains unclear. V was clipped by 7 bases and J by 5 bases, with 14 bases between them. This CDR3 region has 13 residues. The germline V gene has CDR1 SEHNR and CDR2 FQNEAQ (reference sequence). The CDR3 region is CASTPSSRTEAFF. CDR3 DNA sequence: TGTGCCAGCACCCCCTCGAGCAGAACTGAAGCTTTCTTT.

The V gene is TRBV11-3, the J gene TRBJ1-1; D remains unclear. The germline gives CDR1 SGHNT, CDR2 YENEEA. The CDR3 runs to 13 residues. The V end lost 0 bases, the J end lost 9 bases, and 11 bases lay between the germline ends. CDR3 in amino acids: CASSLDRVGQAFF. As DNA, the CDR3 is TGTGCCAGCAGCTTAGATCGGGTAGGACAAGCTTTCTTT.

This rearrangement joins TRBV13 to TRBJ2-1; D gene ambiguous. The CDR3 is made up of 13 amino acids. The ends were cut back, 5 bases at V and 5 bases at J, with 10 bases in the middle. Germline loops: CDR1 PRHDT, CDR2 FYEKMQ (reference sequence). This CDR3 reads CASSPRSHNEQFF. The DNA for the CDR3 is TGTGCCAGCAGCCCCCGGTCACACAATGAGCAGTTCTTC.

The rearrangement joins TRBV19 to TRBJ2-1, with a tentative D call TRBD1 (5 bases). This CDR3 contains 13 residues. Germline CDR1 LNHDA, CDR2 SQIVND (reference sequence). V was cut by 5 bases and J by 7 bases, with 12 bases left in between. Written as DNA, the CDR3 is TGTGCCAGTAGTTTAAATAGGGGAAATGAGCAGTTCTTC. Translated, it gives CASSLNRGNEQFF.

The V gene is TRBV7-2, the J gene TRBJ2-7; D perhaps matches TRBD2 (5 bases). Germline CDR1 SGHTA, CDR2 FQGNSA. The V end lost 5 bases, the J end lost 5 bases, and 16 bases lay between the germline ends. The CDR3 consists of 14 residues. The CDR3 region has the DNA TGTGCCAGCAGCCTCGGACTGTTCAGGAACGAGCAGTACTTC. This encodes CASSLGLFRNEQYF.

This clonotype was seen only once. J is TRBJ2-1 and V is TRBV9; D gene uncertain. The CDR3 has 16 amino acids. The germline V gene encodes CDR1 SGDLS and CDR2 YYNGEE. V lost 4 bases and J lost 0, with 14 bases in between. CDR3 amino acids: CASSMGPPSSYNEQFF. The CDR3 DNA sequence: TGTGCCAGCAGCATGGGCCCTCCCAGCTCCTACAATGAGCAGTTCTTC.

The CDR3 DNA sequence: TGTGCCACCAGTGACCCACAGGGCCACGAGCAGTACTTC. Translation gives CATSDPQGHEQYF. The gene calls are TRBV24-1 and TRBJ2-7, with a weak D call TRBD1 (6 bases). The CDR3 has 13 amino acids. The V end lost 4 bases, the J end lost 5 bases, and 11 bases lay between the germline ends. Germline values: CDR1 KGHDR, CDR2 SFDVKD.